This T cell receptor (beta chain) was obtained from a study of shared clonotypes between healthy human individuals (TCRdb year 2020). With respect to the entire study: The cohort comprised two women and a few men aged 18 to 49 years. To estimate repertoire size and how much clonotype sharing occurs between individuals, the study deeply sequenced the blood TCR repertoires of several healthy adults. For each donor, three plates each were used for CD4 naive and CD4 memory, two plates were used for CD8 naive, and one plate was used for CD8 memory. To increase sequencing depth and limit assay-specific biases, TCR repertoire library preparation and sequencing were carried out by different laboratories using diverse techniques. Leukapheresis yielded between about 0.94 and 10 billion PBMCs per donor. Summary of the overall study and its limitations: Pairwise subsampling led to the expectation that sequencing depth would affect the degree of clonotype sharing among donors. Sharing across four donors was observed for 4.5% to 6.5% of naive CD4, over 3% of naive CD8, 2% to 2.5% of memory CD4, and around 0.44% of memory CD8 clonotypes. Compared with non-shared clonotypes, the clonotypes found in all four sorted-subset donors had higher generation probabilities. Incomplete sequencing was indicated by rarefaction of sorted-subset datasets, despite the large sequencing depth. Naive subsets generally had larger estimated clonotype richness than memory subsets. Because the study included a small number of donors, the genetic and exposure-history diversity represented was limited. Sampling was restricted to blood, and TCR repertoires in tissues likely differ from the TCR repertoires found in blood.

CD8 naive samples were obtained by positive selection for CCR7 among CD45RO-negative cells, yielding a CD45RA+CCR7+ population from which TemRA cells were excluded. Healthy HIV-negative adults with no recently reported acute infections or vaccinations were included as donors. All donors were Caucasian adults living in Nashville, Tennessee, USA. After blood collection by leukapheresis, PBMCs were isolated using Ficoll-Histopaque density gradient centrifugation and then cryopreserved in the vapor phase of liquid nitrogen. Analytical flow cytometry was used to check the purity and quantity of each magnetically sorted T cell population. Genomic DNA was isolated from every sorted fraction and measured by UV absorbance on a Nanodrop 2000c. A word on this clone: What this receptor recognizes is not known. Base-call qualities are not available, and no considerably larger clone is one nucleotide away.

Including cysteine and phenylalanine, the CDR3 has 13 amino acids. CDR3 DNA is the only sequence kept; it has 39 bases, read in frame from the first base. Based on the germline V gene, the CDR1 and CDR2 sequences are SNHLY and FYNNEI. V and J are trimmed by 3 bases and 4 bases, and the gene matches miss 3 bases of the junction. TCR CDR3 regions were amplified from genomic DNA by multiplex PCR using the deep immunoSEQ assay. Genomic DNA extracted from each cell subset was distributed evenly over all wells of several immunoSEQ 96-well plates, and each plate served as one replicate. Each replicate PCR for sorted subsets received around 0.2 ug genomic DNA, equal to 28,000 or so T cell genomes. Purified libraries were quantified with a Qubit 3.0 fluorometer, sized on a Bioanalyzer 2100, and re-quantified with the KAPA Library Quantification kit. Each immunoSEQ 96-well plate was sequenced on its own single-read 150-cycle Illumina NextSeq 550 flow cell. The authors processed their data as follows. Because only junctional sequences without quality scores were contained in the immunoSEQ output, filtering matching that applied to full-length reads could not be performed. Sequences were annotated with PyIR, a Python wrapper for IgBLAST v1.9, using IMGT germline references to assign V/J genes and CDR3. Any read was removed if the V/J assignment was weak (E-value above 1e-6), the CDR3 was missing, or the read contained stop codons, out-of-frame junctions, or ambiguous translated residues. V3J clonotypes were defined as sequences sharing the same inferred V gene, J gene, and CDR3 amino acid sequence. The percentage overlap between two repertoires was calculated by dividing the number of shared unique clonotypes by the size of the smaller repertoire. Repertoire richness was assessed with RTK rarefaction, the Chao1 estimator, and Recon v2.1 estimates of unobserved clonotypes. Generation probabilities for all TCRbeta clonotypes obtained by the gDNA method from a handful of donors were computed using OLGA. Sourced from immuneACCESS, this table was stored by TCRdb with only in-frame sequences that have V and J called. A share of the clones is absent; for the studies checked, an unresolved V gene accounts for under half, and the remainder has no known explanation. The DNA was the basis for D and trimming; V, J and clone size are from that table. Recorded for this sample are around 700,000 clones; roughly 94% of them occurred a single time. More than 20% of the sample lies in the top ten.

What was sequenced was naive CD8+ T cells sorted from blood. The cell subset or site tag for this specimen amounts to: CD45RA+CCR7+. This sequence originates from a man under 40 in good health. The chain uses TRBV2 and TRBJ2-7, with TRBD1 identical over 7 junction bases. The DNA sequence reads TGTGCCAGCAGTGATAACAGGGGATACGAGCAGTACTTC. Its amino acids are CASSDNRGYEQYF.